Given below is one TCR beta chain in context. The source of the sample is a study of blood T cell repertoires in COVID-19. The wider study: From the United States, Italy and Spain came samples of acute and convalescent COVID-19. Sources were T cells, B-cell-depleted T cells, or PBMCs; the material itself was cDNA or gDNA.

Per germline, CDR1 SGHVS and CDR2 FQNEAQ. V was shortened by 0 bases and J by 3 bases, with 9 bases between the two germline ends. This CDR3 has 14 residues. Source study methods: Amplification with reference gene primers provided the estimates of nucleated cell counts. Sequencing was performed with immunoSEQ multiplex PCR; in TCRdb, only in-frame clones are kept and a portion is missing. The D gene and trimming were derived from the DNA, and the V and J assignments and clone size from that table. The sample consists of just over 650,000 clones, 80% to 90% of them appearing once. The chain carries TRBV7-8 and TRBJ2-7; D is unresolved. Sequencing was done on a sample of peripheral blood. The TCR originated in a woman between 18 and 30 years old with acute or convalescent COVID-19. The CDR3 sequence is CASSLARGFYEQYF. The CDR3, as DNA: TGTGCCAGCAGCTTAGCCCGCGGATTCTACGAGCAGTACTTC.